This T cell receptor (beta chain) was observed in a study of blood T cell dynamics during melanoma immunotherapy. V shed 5 bases and J shed 3 bases, with 14 bases lying between them. The length of the CDR3 is 14 residues. CDR1 LGHNA and CDR2 YSLEER come from the germline V gene. Stated time point: pre-treatment baseline. Apart from two fast progressors, RECIST 1.1 response was judged 12 weeks post-infusion. Patients had no prior systemic cancer treatment, immunosuppressants or other active cancers. The method was immunoSEQ multiplex PCR; TCRdb's version includes in-frame clones alone and lacks a portion of them. Of about 6,300 clones in the sample, about 93% were seen once.

The clonotype was recovered from a human donor with melanoma. The gene calls are TRBV4-3 and TRBJ2-7, with D perhaps TRBD1 or TRBD2 (5 bases each). Sample: cell-free DNA from blood, taken from a patient treated with checkpoint blockade. CDR3 protein: CASSFRGDGYEQYF. In DNA form, the CDR3 reads TGCGCCAGCAGCTTTCGAGGGGACGGCTACGAGCAGTACTTC.